This record concerns one TCR beta chain sequence. Its antigen remains unknown. This record belongs to a study of identical twins. Study-wide results and limits: Beta out-of-frame sequences showed weaker excess twin sharing.

There are 13 residues in the CDR3. Germline-derived CDR1 and CDR2 are SGHVS and FQNEAQ. Trimming left V 4 bases short and J 6 bases short, with 10 bases between. TCRdb re-derived calls from the 5' RACE reads in MiXCR, one entry per CDR3 protein. The sample lists just under 550,000 distinct CDR3 sequences; around 15% were seen once. These data are also associated with another study on yellow fever vaccine responses in identical twins.

The TCR was taken from a young woman in good health. Sequenced input: CD4+ T cells sorted from blood. The gene calls are TRBV7-8 and TRBJ2-1; D is unresolved. The CDR3 here is CASSSRHPNEQFF. CDR3 DNA sequence: TGTGCCAGCAGCTCCCGACACCCCAATGAGCAGTTCTTC.